This T cell receptor (beta chain) was identified during a study of Graves' ophthalmopathy and Graves' hyperthyroidism. The authors amplified TCR beta CDR3 regions from RNA transcripts. HTBI primers served in a first-round RT-PCR, which a second-round multiplex PCR followed. Using its own MiXCR run on the multiplex PCR reads, TCRdb lists one record per CDR3 protein. The table lists hundreds of thousands of distinct CDR3 sequences, roughly 14% of them singletons, with over 7.5% in the top ten. Study-wide results and limits: Blood contained most expanded thyroid clonotypes exceeding 0.001 frequency.

The authors isolated PBMCs from 8.5 to 10 ml of fresh peripheral blood. With respect to this clonotype: Its antigen is still unknown.

Germline loops: CDR1 MDHEN, CDR2 SYDVKM. The V end lost 4 bases, the J end lost 4 bases, and 17 bases lay between the germline ends. The CDR3 loop spans 16 amino acids. This sequence was found in a woman aged 25 to 39 with Graves' ophthalmopathy. V and J are TRBV28 and TRBJ1-5; maybe TRBD1 (6 bases). Sequencing used blood. The CDR3 sequence: CASSSATTGLNQPQHF. In DNA form, the CDR3 reads TGTGCCAGCAGTTCTGCTACGACAGGTCTTAATCAGCCCCAGCATTTT. Variable domain in full (rest from reference TRBV28 and TRBJ1-5): DVKVTQSSRYLVKRTGEKVFLECVQDMDHENMFWYRQDPGLGLRLIYFSYDVKMKEKGDIPEGYSVSREKKERFSLILESASTNQTSMYLCASSSATTGLNQPQHFGDGTRLSIL.